This T cell receptor (beta chain) was profiled in a study of human T cells and chemical hapten exposure. Study overall: Upper back patch tests used 0.01% DPC, scored after 6 days.

Each cDNA molecule in the library carried unique molecular identifiers. TCRdb re-called the RACE reads with MiXCR, one entry per CDR3 protein. The table shows more than 70,000 distinct CDR3 sequences, with 12% occurring only once. Ten or more counts support this clonotype. The sample's time point: patch test 1, 2 weeks after DPC sensitization. Treatment reported: therapeutic diphenylcyclopropenone sensitization with weekly scalp DPC. Ahead of applying each patch test, blood was sampled. Germline loops: CDR1 SGHVS, CDR2 FNYEAQ. This CDR3 region has 13 residues. V was shortened by 0 bases and J by 3 bases, with 5 bases between the two germline ends.

The TCR sequence derives from a woman aged 55-70 years with alopecia areata. Some clones in this sample may be carry-over from other donors' samples. The chain recombines TRBV7-6 with TRBJ1-2; D remains unclear. The input for sequencing was whole blood, taken in connection with sensitization to the hapten diphenylcyclopropenone (DPC). The CDR3 DNA reads TGTGCCAGCAGCTTAGCGTCGCACTATGGCTACACCTTC. Translating it yields CASSLASHYGYTF.